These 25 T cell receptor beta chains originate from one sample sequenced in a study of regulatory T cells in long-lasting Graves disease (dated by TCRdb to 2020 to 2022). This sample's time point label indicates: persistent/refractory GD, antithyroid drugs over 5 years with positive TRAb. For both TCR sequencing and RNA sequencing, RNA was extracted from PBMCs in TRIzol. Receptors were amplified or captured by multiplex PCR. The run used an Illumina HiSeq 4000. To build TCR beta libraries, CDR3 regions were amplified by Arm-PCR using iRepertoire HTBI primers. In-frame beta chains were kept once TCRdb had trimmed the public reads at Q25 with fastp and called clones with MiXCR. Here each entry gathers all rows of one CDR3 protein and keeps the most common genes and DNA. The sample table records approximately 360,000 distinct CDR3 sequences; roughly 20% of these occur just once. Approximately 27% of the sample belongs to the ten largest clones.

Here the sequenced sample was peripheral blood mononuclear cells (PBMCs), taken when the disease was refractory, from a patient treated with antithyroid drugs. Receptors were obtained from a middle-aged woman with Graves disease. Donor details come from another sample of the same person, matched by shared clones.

This CDR3 is CASSWTSTGGSQYF. DNA of the CDR3: TGTGCCAGCAGTTGGACTAGCACGGGGGGGTCCCAGTACTTC. This chain joins TRBV6-2 or TRBV6-3 and TRBJ2-5, with 8 bases aligning to TRBD2. Germline trimming cut 4 bases from V and 9 bases from J; bases unmatched to any gene: 10. Germline V gene lookup returns CDR1 MNHEY and CDR2 SVGEGT. The length of the CDR3 is 14 residues.

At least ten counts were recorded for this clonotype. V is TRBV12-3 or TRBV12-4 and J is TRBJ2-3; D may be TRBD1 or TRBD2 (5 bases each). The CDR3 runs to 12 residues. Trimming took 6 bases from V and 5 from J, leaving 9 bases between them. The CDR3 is CASSKRGDTQYF. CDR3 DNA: TGTGCCAGCAGCAAGAGGGGAGATACGCAGTATTTT.

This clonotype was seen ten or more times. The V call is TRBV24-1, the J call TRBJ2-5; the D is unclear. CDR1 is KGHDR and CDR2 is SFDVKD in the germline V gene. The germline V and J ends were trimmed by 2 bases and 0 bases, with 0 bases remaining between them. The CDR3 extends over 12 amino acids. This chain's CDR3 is CATSDYQETQYF. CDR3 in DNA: TGTGCCACCAGTGATTACCAAGAGACCCAGTACTTC.

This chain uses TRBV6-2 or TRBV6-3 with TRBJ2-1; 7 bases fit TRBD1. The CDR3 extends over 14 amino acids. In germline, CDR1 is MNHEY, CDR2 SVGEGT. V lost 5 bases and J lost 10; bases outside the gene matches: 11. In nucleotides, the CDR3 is TGTGCCAGCAGTGGAATTGAGACAGGGAACGAGCAGTTCTTC. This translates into CASSGIETGNEQFF.

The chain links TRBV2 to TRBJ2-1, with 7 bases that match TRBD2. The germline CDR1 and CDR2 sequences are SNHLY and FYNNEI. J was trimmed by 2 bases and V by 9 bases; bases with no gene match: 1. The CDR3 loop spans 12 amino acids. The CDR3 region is CASRGAYNEQFF. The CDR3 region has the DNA TGTGCCAGTCGGGGGGCCTACAATGAGCAGTTCTTC.

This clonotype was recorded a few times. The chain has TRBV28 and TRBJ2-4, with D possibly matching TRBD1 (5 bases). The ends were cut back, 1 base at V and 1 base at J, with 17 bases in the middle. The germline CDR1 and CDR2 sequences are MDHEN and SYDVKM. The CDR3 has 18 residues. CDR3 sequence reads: CASSLFPGPTVAKNIQYF. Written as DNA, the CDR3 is TGTGCCAGCAGTTTATTCCCAGGGCCGACGGTGGCCAAAAACATTCAGTACTTC.

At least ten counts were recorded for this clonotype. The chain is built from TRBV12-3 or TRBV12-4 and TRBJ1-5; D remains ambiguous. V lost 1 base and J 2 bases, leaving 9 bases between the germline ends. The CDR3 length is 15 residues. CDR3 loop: CASSLGSHGNQPQHF. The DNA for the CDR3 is TGTGCCAGCAGTTTAGGGTCACATGGCAATCAGCCCCAGCATTTT.

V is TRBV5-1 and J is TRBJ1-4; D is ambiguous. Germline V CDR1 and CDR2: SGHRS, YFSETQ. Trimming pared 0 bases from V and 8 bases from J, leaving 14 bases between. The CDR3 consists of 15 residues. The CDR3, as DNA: TGCGCCAGCAGCTTGGAAGGAGGATTCATGGAAAAACTGTTTTTT. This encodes CASSLEGGFMEKLFF. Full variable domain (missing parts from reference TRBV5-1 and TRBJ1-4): KAGVTQTPRYLIKTRGQQVTLSCSPISGHRSVSWYQQTPGQGLQFLFEYFSETQRNKGNFPGRFSGRQFSNSRSEMNVSTLELGDSALYLCASSLEGGFMEKLFFGSGTQLSVL.

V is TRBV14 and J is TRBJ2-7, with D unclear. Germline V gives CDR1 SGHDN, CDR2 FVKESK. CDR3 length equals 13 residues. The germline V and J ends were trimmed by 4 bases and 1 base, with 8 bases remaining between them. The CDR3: CASSRPGSYEQYF. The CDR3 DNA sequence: TGTGCCAGCAGCCGACCCGGGTCCTACGAGCAGTACTTC.

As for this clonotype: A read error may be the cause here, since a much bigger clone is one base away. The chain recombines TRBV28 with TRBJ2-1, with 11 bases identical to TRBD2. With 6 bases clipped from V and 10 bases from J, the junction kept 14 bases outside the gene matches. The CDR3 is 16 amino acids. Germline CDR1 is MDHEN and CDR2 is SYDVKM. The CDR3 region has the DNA TGTGCCAGCAGGGGCTATAGCGGGAGGGTAGATTACGAGCAGTTCTTC. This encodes CASRGYSGRVDYEQFF.

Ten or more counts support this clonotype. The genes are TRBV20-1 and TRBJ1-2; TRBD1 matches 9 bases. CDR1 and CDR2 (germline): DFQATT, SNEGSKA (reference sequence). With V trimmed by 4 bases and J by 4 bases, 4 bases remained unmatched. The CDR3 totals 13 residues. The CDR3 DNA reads TGCAGTGCTAAAAAGGACAGGGGCTATGGCTACACCTTC. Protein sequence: CSAKKDRGYGYTF.

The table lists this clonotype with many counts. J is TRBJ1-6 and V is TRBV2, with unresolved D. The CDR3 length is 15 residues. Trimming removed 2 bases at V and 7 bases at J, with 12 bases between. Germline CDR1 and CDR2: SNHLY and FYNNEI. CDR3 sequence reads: CASSETAGLNSPLHF. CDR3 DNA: TGTGCCAGCAGTGAAACGGCAGGCCTAAATTCACCCCTCCACTTT.

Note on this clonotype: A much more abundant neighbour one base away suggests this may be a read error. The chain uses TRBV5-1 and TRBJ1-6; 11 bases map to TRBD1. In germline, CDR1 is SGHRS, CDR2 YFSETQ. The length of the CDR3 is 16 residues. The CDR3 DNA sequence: TGCGCCAGCAGCTTGATCGGGACAGGGGGGAATTCACCCCCCCACTTT. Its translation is CASSLIGTGGNSPPHF.

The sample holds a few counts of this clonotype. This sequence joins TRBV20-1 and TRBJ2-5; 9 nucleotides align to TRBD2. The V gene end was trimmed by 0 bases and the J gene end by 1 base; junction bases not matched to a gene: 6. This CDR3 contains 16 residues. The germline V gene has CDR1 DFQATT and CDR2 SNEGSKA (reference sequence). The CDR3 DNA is TGCAGTGCTAGAGATGTTATTAGCGGGAGCCAAGAGACCCAGTACTTC. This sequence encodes CSARDVISGSQETQYF.

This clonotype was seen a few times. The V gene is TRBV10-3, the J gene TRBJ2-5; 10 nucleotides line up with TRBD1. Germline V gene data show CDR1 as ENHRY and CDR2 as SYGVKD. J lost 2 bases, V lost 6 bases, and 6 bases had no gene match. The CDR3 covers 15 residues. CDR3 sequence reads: CAIRDRDRGQETQYF. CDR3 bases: TGTGCCATCAGGGACCGGGACAGGGGACAAGAGACCCAGTACTTC.

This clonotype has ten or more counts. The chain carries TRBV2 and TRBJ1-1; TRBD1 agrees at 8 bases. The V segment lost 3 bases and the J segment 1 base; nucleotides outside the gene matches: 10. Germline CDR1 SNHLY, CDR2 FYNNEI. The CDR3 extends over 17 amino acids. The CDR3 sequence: CASSDAGGTSRNTEAFF. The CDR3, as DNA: TGTGCCAGCAGTGACGCAGGGGGCACTTCGAGGAACACTGAAGCTTTCTTT.

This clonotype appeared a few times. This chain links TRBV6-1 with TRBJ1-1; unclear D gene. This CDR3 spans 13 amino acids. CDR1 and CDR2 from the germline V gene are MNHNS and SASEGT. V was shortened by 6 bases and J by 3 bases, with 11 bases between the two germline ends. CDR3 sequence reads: CASSPARHTEAFF. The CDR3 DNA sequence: TGTGCCAGCAGCCCCGCGAGGCACACTGAAGCTTTCTTT.

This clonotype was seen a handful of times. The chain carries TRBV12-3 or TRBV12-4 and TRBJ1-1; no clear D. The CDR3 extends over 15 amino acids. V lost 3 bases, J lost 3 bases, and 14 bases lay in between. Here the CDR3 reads CASSFGPGTYTEAFF. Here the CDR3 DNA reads TGTGCCAGCAGTTTTGGACCGGGAACCTACACTGAAGCTTTCTTT.

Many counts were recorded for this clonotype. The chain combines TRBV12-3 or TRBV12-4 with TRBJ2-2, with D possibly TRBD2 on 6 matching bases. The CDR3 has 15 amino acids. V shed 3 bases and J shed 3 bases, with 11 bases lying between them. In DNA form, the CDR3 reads TGTGCCAGCAGTTTCACGGGAGCGGACACCGGGGAGCTGTTTTTT. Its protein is CASSFTGADTGELFF.

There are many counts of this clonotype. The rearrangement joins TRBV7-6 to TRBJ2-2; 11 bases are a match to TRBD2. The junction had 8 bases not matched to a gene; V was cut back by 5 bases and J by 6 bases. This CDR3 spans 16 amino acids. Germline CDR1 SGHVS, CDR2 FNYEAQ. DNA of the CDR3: TGTGCCAGCAGCCTGGGACTAGCGGATGGTGCCGGGGAGCTGTTTTTT. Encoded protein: CASSLGLADGAGELFF.

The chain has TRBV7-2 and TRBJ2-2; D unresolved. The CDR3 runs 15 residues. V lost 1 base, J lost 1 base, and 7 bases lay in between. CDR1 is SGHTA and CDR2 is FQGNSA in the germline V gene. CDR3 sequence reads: CASSLVPLNTGELFF. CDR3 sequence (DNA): TGTGCCAGCAGCTTAGTACCCCTGAACACCGGGGAGCTGTTTTTT.

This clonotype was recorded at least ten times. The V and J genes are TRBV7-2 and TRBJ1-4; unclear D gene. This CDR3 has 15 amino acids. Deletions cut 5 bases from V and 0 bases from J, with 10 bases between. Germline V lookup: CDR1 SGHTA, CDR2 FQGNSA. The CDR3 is CASSRHLATNEKLFF. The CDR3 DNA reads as TGTGCCAGCAGCCGCCACTTAGCAACTAATGAAAAACTGTTTTTT.

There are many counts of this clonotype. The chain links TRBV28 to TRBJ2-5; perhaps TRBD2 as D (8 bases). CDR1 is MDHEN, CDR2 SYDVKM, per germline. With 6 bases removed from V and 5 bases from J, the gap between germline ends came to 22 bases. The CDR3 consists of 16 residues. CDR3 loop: CASSSGGAGASETQYF. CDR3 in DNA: TGTGCCAGCAGCTCAGGGGGAGCGGGAGCCTCCGAGACCCAGTACTTC. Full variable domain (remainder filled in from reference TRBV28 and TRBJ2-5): DVKVTQSSRYLVKRTGEKVFLECVQDMDHENMFWYRQDPGLGLRLIYFSYDVKMKEKGDIPEGYSVSREKKERFSLILESASTNQTSMYLCASSSGGAGASETQYFGPGTRLLVL.

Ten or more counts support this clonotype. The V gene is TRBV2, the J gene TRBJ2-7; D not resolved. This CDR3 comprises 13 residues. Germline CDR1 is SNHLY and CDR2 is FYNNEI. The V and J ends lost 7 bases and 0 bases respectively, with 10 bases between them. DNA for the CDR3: TGTGCCAGCACGCGGTCCGACTCCTACGAGCAGTACTTC. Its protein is CASTRSDSYEQYF.

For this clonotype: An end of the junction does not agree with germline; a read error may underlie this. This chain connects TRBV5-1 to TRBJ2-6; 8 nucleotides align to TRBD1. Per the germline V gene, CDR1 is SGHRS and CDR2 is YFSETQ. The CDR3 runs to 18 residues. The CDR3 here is CVSSLVGTGHSGANVLTF. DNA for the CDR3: TGCGTCAGCAGCTTGGTCGGGACAGGTCACTCTGGGGCCAACGTCCTGACTTTC. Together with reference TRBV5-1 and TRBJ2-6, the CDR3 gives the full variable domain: KAGVTQTPRYLIKTRGQQVTLSCSPISGHRSVSWYQQTPGQGLQFLFEYFSETQRNKGNFPGRFSGRQFSNSRSEMNVSTLELGDSALYLCVSSLVGTGHSGANVLTFGAGSRLTVL.